The 26 T cell receptor beta chains listed next were all sequenced from one sample in a study of beta chain features in type 1 diabetes. Expressed TCRB transcripts were sequenced because the isolated RNA had all been reverse transcribed beforehand. Profiling relied on immunoSEQ multiplex PCR, and the TCRdb table lists in-frame clones only, not all of them. The sample yields 600,000 to 650,000 clones, roughly 16% seen once. Sequenced material: naive CD4+ T cells from blood. The receptors come from a man aged 18-30 years in good health.

The rearrangement joins TRBV27 to TRBJ2-1; D is uncertain. Germline V gene sequence: CDR1 MNHEY, CDR2 SMNVEV (reference sequence). The V end was cut by 5 bases, the J end by 7 bases, with 6 bases between. The CDR3 is 11 amino acids. The CDR3 reads CASSQRNEQFF. CDR3 DNA sequence: TGTGCCAGCAGTCAACGGAATGAGCAGTTCTTC.

This clone was recorded a few times. The junction and the germline gene differ at one end; a read error may be behind it. This same CDR3 is encoded by further DNA sequences in the sample. The V call is TRBV27, the J call TRBJ2-1, with a tentative D call TRBD1 (5 bases). This CDR3 comprises 12 residues. The germline V gene encodes CDR1 MNHEY and CDR2 SMNVEV (reference sequence). CDR3 sequence: CASSLGRGGQFF. The CDR3 DNA follows: TGCGCCAGCAGTCTAGGAAGGGGCGGGCAGTTCTTC.

This sequence joins TRBV5-4 and TRBJ2-5, with no clear D. Germline V gene data show CDR1 as SGHNT and CDR2 as YYREEE (reference sequence). This CDR3 is built from 13 residues. Trimming removed 3 bases from V and 0 bases from J, with 6 bases in between. The DNA for the CDR3 is TGTGCCAGCAGCTCCCCGTACCAAGAGACCCAGTACTTC. This sequence encodes CASSSPYQETQYF.

The chain uses TRBV9 and TRBJ2-3; 9 bases match TRBD2. This CDR3 contains 16 residues. J gave up 4 bases and V 0 bases, and 6 bases lay outside the gene matches. Germline V gene data show CDR1 as SGDLS and CDR2 as YYNGEE. The CDR3 here is CASSVVSGGGADTQYF. CDR3 coding DNA: TGTGCCAGCAGCGTAGTCTCGGGCGGGGGGGCAGATACGCAGTATTTT.

The sample holds a few counts of this clone. The chain joins TRBV5-8 to TRBJ2-3; D possibly corresponds to TRBD1 (5 bases). Germline CDR1 reads SGHTS; CDR2 reads YDEGEE. Deletions cut 2 bases from V and 1 base from J, with 14 bases between. The CDR3 extends over 16 amino acids. As DNA, the CDR3 is TGTGCCAGCAGCTTTCGAGAAACAGGCCGCACAGATACGCAGTATTTT. Encoded protein: CASSFRETGRTDTQYF.

The genes are TRBV18 and TRBJ2-6; D is uncertain. The CDR3 sequence is 18 residues long. The germline CDR1 and CDR2 sequences are KGHSH and LQKENI. The V gene lost 3 bases and the J gene lost 0 bases, with 15 bases spanning the gap. The CDR3 loop reads CASSPYVPESSGANVLTF. The CDR3 DNA is TGTGCCAGCTCACCTTACGTCCCGGAGAGCTCTGGGGCCAACGTCCTGACTTTC.

This rearrangement joins TRBV10-1 to TRBJ2-3; no definite D call. Germline values: CDR1 WNHNN, CDR2 SYGVQD (reference sequence). Trimming took 7 bases from V and 2 from J, leaving 10 bases between them. The CDR3 loop spans 13 amino acids. CDR3 in DNA: TGCGCCAGCACCGAAGGTTCCACAGATACGCAGTATTTT. This codes for CASTEGSTDTQYF.

The chain recombines TRBV7-6 with TRBJ1-6; the D gene is possibly TRBD1 (6 bases). CDR3 length: 14 amino acids. V was shortened by 7 bases and J by 8 bases, with 15 bases between the two germline ends. Germline V gene lookup returns CDR1 SGHVS and CDR2 FNYEAQ. This chain's CDR3 is CASTQRGGDSPLHF. The CDR3 DNA reads as TGTGCCAGCACCCAAAGAGGGGGGGATTCACCCCTCCACTTT.

The rearrangement links TRBV7-9 to TRBJ2-7; weak D call: TRBD1 (6 bases). The CDR3 is 12 residues long. The V end was cut by 6 bases, the J end by 3 bases, with 9 bases between. Germline CDR1 is SEHNR and CDR2 is FQNEAQ (reference sequence). DNA of the CDR3: TGTGCCAGCAGTACACAGGGCTACGAGCAGTACTTC. Amino acid sequence: CASSTQGYEQYF. Supplemented by reference TRBV7-9 and TRBJ2-7, the full variable domain reads DTGVSQNPRHKITKRGQNVTFRCDPISEHNRLYWYRQTLGQGPEFLTYFQNEAQLEKSRLLSDRFSAERPKGSFSTLEIQRTEQGDSAMYLCASSTQGYEQYFGPGTRLTVT.

This chain links TRBV9 with TRBJ1-6; D unclear. Trimming removed 4 bases at V and 9 bases at J, with 11 bases between. The germline CDR1 and CDR2 sequences are SGDLS and YYNGEE. CDR3 length equals 13 residues. The CDR3 nucleotides are TGTGCCAGCAGCCCCTCCCCGGCTTCACCCCTCCACTTT. The encoded protein is CASSPSPASPLHF.

The rearrangement joins TRBV20-1 to TRBJ1-2, with D possibly matching TRBD1 (6 bases). Trimming cost V 0 bases and J 12 bases, with 11 bases left between them. The CDR3 length is 11 residues. Germline CDR1 DFQATT, CDR2 SNEGSKA (reference sequence). CDR3 loop: CSARDPGANTF. The CDR3 DNA is TGCAGTGCTAGAGATCCGGGGGCGAACACCTTC.

This clone was seen more than once but under ten times. The chain carries TRBV5-1 and TRBJ1-1; D unresolved. The germline V and J ends were trimmed by 4 bases and 8 bases, with 15 bases remaining between them. Germline values: CDR1 SGHRS, CDR2 YFSETQ. The CDR3 runs 13 residues. CDR3 in DNA: TGCGCCAGCAGCCAGTCAAAGGTCAGGGAAGCTTTCTTT. The encoded protein is CASSQSKVREAFF. Using reference TRBV5-1 and TRBJ1-1 for the parts outside the CDR3, the full variable domain is KAGVTQTPRYLIKTRGQQVTLSCSPISGHRSVSWYQQTPGQGLQFLFEYFSETQRNKGNFPGRFSGRQFSNSRSEMNVSTLELGDSALYLCASSQSKVREAFFGQGTRLTVV.

The chain carries TRBV28 and TRBJ2-7; D unclear. CDR1 and CDR2 from the germline V gene are MDHEN and SYDVKM. The CDR3 sequence is 12 residues long. Trimming took off 2 bases at V and 9 bases at J, with 11 bases between the two ends. The CDR3 sequence is CASSLLRLAQYF. CDR3 coding DNA: TGTGCCAGCAGTTTACTCCGCCTGGCGCAGTACTTC.

The J gene is TRBJ2-7, the V gene TRBV29-1; D might be TRBD2 (5 bases). CDR1 SQVTM and CDR2 ANQGSEA come from the germline V gene. The CDR3 length is 14 residues. V lost 0 bases, J lost 5 bases, and 14 bases lay in between. Here the CDR3 DNA reads TGCAGCGTTGAAGATCCGCGGGCTCGGAACGAGCAGTACTTC. Protein: CSVEDPRARNEQYF.

This clone was picked up a small number of times. The chain joins TRBV2 to TRBJ2-7, with a weak D call TRBD1 (6 bases). The CDR3 sequence is 14 residues long. The V gene lost 6 bases and the J gene lost 1 base, with 13 bases spanning the gap. The germline V gene encodes CDR1 SNHLY and CDR2 FYNNEI. CDR3 residues: CASSLGAGSYEQYF. CDR3 nucleotide sequence: TGTGCCAGCAGCTTGGGGGCCGGATCCTACGAGCAGTACTTC.

This clone showed up just a few times. The rearrangement uses TRBV2 and TRBJ2-1; D is ambiguous. The CDR3 is 14 residues long. V was trimmed by 5 bases and J by 5 bases, leaving 13 bases between them. Looked up from germline, CDR1 is SNHLY and CDR2 is FYNNEI. CDR3 DNA sequence: TGTGCCAGCAGTTTCGAGCACATCAACAATGAGCAGTTCTTC. It specifies CASSFEHINNEQFF.

This clone was counted between two and nine times. The chain combines TRBV23-1 with TRBJ1-5; D may be TRBD1 (6 bases). TRBV23-1 is labeled an ORF, and its function is uncertain. V was shortened by 6 bases and J by 0 bases, with 21 bases between the two germline ends. This CDR3 spans 18 amino acids. CDR3 loop: CASSPEGGRMNSNQPQHF. CDR3 in DNA: TGCGCCAGCAGCCCCGAAGGGGGAAGAATGAATAGCAATCAGCCCCAGCATTTT.

CDR3 residues: CATSRGEGSMSYNSPLHF. The DNA of the CDR3 is TGTGCCACCAGCAGAGGGGAGGGGTCCATGTCTTATAATTCACCCCTCCACTTT. The rearrangement joins TRBV15 to TRBJ1-6, with D possibly matching TRBD1 (5 bases). CDR1 is LNHNV and CDR2 is YYDKDF in the germline V gene (reference sequence). This CDR3 spans 18 amino acids. The V end lost 1 base, the J end lost 4 bases, and 17 bases lay between the germline ends.

This chain uses TRBV6-5 with TRBJ1-5; D is perhaps TRBD1 (6 bases). Germline V CDR1 and CDR2: MNHEY, SVGAGI. The CDR3 spans 14 residues. V was cut by 6 bases and J by 6 bases, with 15 bases left in between. The CDR3 DNA reads as TGTGCCAGCAGCAAAGGGTTGGGGGCTCAGCCCCAGCATTTT. It translates to CASSKGLGAQPQHF.

This clone was seen a few times. The chain combines TRBV2 with TRBJ2-1; possible D gene TRBD1, 5 bases. V lost 6 bases to trimming and J lost 12 bases, with 18 bases between them. Looked up from germline, CDR1 is SNHLY and CDR2 is FYNNEI. The CDR3 totals 13 residues. Here the CDR3 reads CASRPDSSPGQFF. The CDR3 DNA follows: TGTGCCAGCAGGCCTGACAGCTCCCCCGGGCAGTTCTTC.

This clone was counted between two and nine times. This sequence joins TRBV28 and TRBJ1-2; the D gene is possibly TRBD1 (5 bases). The V end was cut by 11 bases, the J end by 3 bases, with 19 bases between. This CDR3 has 14 amino acids. Germline CDR1 reads MDHEN; CDR2 reads SYDVKM. CDR3 region: CAAKTSRGDYGYTF. The CDR3 nucleotides are TGTGCCGCTAAAACGTCGAGGGGAGACTATGGCTACACCTTC.

The V and J genes are TRBV11-2 and TRBJ2-4; D is ambiguous. V shed 5 bases and J shed 7 bases, with 12 bases lying between them. This CDR3 region has 13 residues. The germline V gene encodes CDR1 SGHAT and CDR2 FQNNGV. The CDR3 loop is CASSQLGWNIQYF. CDR3 DNA sequence: TGTGCCAGCAGCCAACTCGGTTGGAACATTCAGTACTTC.

This clone was picked up a small number of times. V usage is TRBV5-1 and J usage is TRBJ2-5; TRBD2 aligns across 11 bases. The CDR3 covers 14 residues. The J segment lost 5 bases and the V segment lost 2 bases, leaving 2 bases of the junction unmatched. From germline, CDR1 is SGHRS and CDR2 YFSETQ. The CDR3 DNA follows: TGCGCCAGCAGCTTTGGGACTAGCGGTGAGACCCAGTACTTC. Protein: CASSFGTSGETQYF. Complete variable domain (other parts from reference TRBV5-1 and TRBJ2-5): KAGVTQTPRYLIKTRGQQVTLSCSPISGHRSVSWYQQTPGQGLQFLFEYFSETQRNKGNFPGRFSGRQFSNSRSEMNVSTLELGDSALYLCASSFGTSGETQYFGPGTRLLVL.

The chain recombines TRBV5-4 with TRBJ1-2; unclear D gene. Germline CDR1 SGHNT, CDR2 YYREEE (reference sequence). Trimming left V 0 bases short and J 2 bases short, with 14 bases between. The CDR3 is made up of 16 amino acids. DNA of the CDR3: TGTGCCAGCAGCTTGGGTTCCGGTAAGACCAACTATGGCTACACCTTC. This encodes CASSLGSGKTNYGYTF.

This sequence joins TRBV28 and TRBJ1-1; 8 bases are shared with TRBD1. The V gene's germline CDR1 is MDHEN and CDR2 SYDVKM. The CDR3 extends over 15 amino acids. The V segment lost 4 bases and the J segment 4 bases; nucleotides outside the gene matches: 8. CDR3 residues: CASSSAGQGGTEAFF. The CDR3 DNA is TGTGCCAGCAGTTCCGCAGGACAGGGAGGCACTGAAGCTTTCTTT.

The rearrangement uses TRBV5-6 and TRBJ2-5; D may be TRBD1 (6 bases). The V gene's germline CDR1 is SGHDT and CDR2 YYEEEE. CDR3 length: 14 amino acids. Trimming shortened V by 3 bases and J by 5 bases, and 14 bases separated the two germline ends. CDR3 nucleotide sequence: TGTGCCAGCAGCTCATACAGGGCCGGGGAGACCCAGTACTTC. It encodes CASSSYRAGETQYF. The variable domain in full, with the rest retrieved from reference TRBV5-6 and TRBJ2-5, is DAGVTQSPTHLIKTRGQQVTLRCSPKSGHDTVSWYQQALGQGPQFIFQYYEEEERQRGNFPDRFSGHQFPNYSSELNVNALLLGDSALYLCASSSYRAGETQYFGPGTRLLVL.